Listed below are T cell receptor beta chains from one sample, sequenced in a study of blood T cell repertoires in COVID-19. Profiled with immunoSEQ multiplex PCR; TCRdb holds only in-frame clones, not every one. The profile shows 230,000 or so clones, 84% of them singletons. The sequenced sample was peripheral blood. The receptors derive from a man aged 35 to 55 who had recovered from COVID-19. Each CDR3 is given with its conserved first and last residue. The D gene is left open where the match is weak. Size values are once, few and many counts, or a class for expanded clones, and some rows have none.

CDR3: CASRLASGIYNEQFF
DNA: TGTGCCAGCAGGTTGGCTAGCGGGATCTACAATGAGCAGTTCTTC
size: NA
J: TRBJ2-1
V: TRBV6-5
D: TRBD2

CDR3: CASSVAGGGPKTQYF
DNA: TGTGCCAGCAGCGTAGCTGGGGGGGGGCCCAAGACCCAGTACTTC
size: NA
J: TRBJ2-5
V: TRBV9
D: NA

CDR3: CASSEFDSRGVYEQYF
DNA: TGTGCCAGCAGTGAATTTGACTCCCGGGGAGTCTACGAGCAGTACTTC
size: NA
J: TRBJ2-7
V: TRBV2
D: NA

CDR3: CAWSTPGARANVLTF
DNA: TGTGCCTGGAGTACTCCAGGGGCAAGGGCCAACGTCCTGACTTTC
size: NA
J: TRBJ2-6
V: TRBV30
D: NA

CDR3: CASSRQGYQPQHF
DNA: TGTGCCAGCAGCCGACAGGGGTATCAGCCCCAGCATTTT
size: NA
J: TRBJ1-5
V: TRBV12-3/TRBV12-4
D: TRBD1

CDR3: CASSDRRQGDEQYF
DNA: TGTGCCAGCAGTGACCGTCGCCAGGGGGACGAGCAGTACTTC
size: NA
J: TRBJ2-7
V: TRBV6-2/TRBV6-3
D: TRBD1

CDR3: CDDTRDKTQYF
DNA: TGCGATGATACCCGTGACAAGACCCAGTACTTC
size: few
J: TRBJ2-5
V: TRBV10-1
D: NA

CDR3: CASSSGLGYEQYF
DNA: TGTGCCAGCAGTTCAGGGTTGGGCTACGAGCAGTACTTC
size: NA
J: TRBJ2-7
V: TRBV12-3/TRBV12-4
D: NA

CDR3: CAWSEGQAPNYGYTF
DNA: TGTGCCTGGAGTGAAGGACAGGCGCCTAACTATGGCTACACCTTC
size: NA
J: TRBJ1-2
V: TRBV30
D: TRBD1

CDR3: CASSSWTSGEETQYF
DNA: TGTGCCAGTAGTAGCTGGACTAGCGGAGAAGAGACCCAGTACTTC
size: NA
J: TRBJ2-5
V: TRBV19
D: TRBD2

CDR3: CASSLINGDYGYTF
DNA: TGTGCCAGCAGCTTGATTAACGGGGACTATGGCTACACCTTC
size: NA
J: TRBJ1-2
V: TRBV5-6
D: NA

CDR3: CAIKGGRDTYEQYF
DNA: TGTGCCATCAAGGGTGGACGGGATACCTACGAGCAGTACTTC
size: NA
J: TRBJ2-7
V: TRBV10-3
D: NA

CDR3: CASSPGGETQYF
DNA: TGTGCCAGCTCTCCGGGGGGAGAGACCCAGTACTTC
size: NA
J: TRBJ2-5
V: TRBV12-3/TRBV12-4
D: TRBD2

CDR3: CASSPDSSNQPQHF
DNA: TGTGCCAGCTCACCGGACAGCAGCAATCAGCCCCAGCATTTT
size: few
J: TRBJ1-5
V: TRBV18
D: NA

CDR3: CASSLRYGTSVEETQYF
DNA: TGTGCCAGCAGCTTAAGATACGGGACTAGCGTAGAAGAGACCCAGTACTTC
size: NA
J: TRBJ2-5
V: TRBV5-5
D: TRBD2

CDR3: CASSGVGALAYEQYF
DNA: TGCGCCAGCAGCGGGGTGGGGGCTCTCGCCTACGAGCAGTACTTC
size: NA
J: TRBJ2-7
V: TRBV10-2
D: NA

CDR3: CASSPGQGGLEQYF
DNA: TGTGCCAGCTCACCAGGGCAGGGAGGTCTCGAGCAGTACTTC
size: NA
J: TRBJ2-7
V: TRBV18
D: NA

CDR3: CASSRTSGTTLTDTQYF
DNA: TGCGCCAGCAGCAGAACGAGCGGGACCACCCTCACAGATACGCAGTATTTT
size: NA
J: TRBJ2-3
V: TRBV4-1
D: TRBD2

CDR3: CASSLLWEQETQYF
DNA: TGTGCCAGCAGCTTACTGTGGGAGCAAGAGACCCAGTACTTC
size: NA
J: TRBJ2-5
V: TRBV7-9
D: NA

CDR3: CASSELEGRGRDMINQPQHF
DNA: TGCGCCAGCAGTGAGCTTGAGGGCAGGGGGCGGGATATGATCAATCAGCCCCAGCATTTT
size: NA
J: TRBJ1-5
V: TRBV10-1
D: TRBD1

CDR3: CASSIRGGGYTF
DNA: TGTGCCAGTAGTATACGCGGGGGTGGCTACACCTTC
size: NA
J: TRBJ1-2
V: TRBV19
D: NA

CDR3: CASSQEEGSSNYGYTF
DNA: TGCGCCAGCAGCCAAGAGGAGGGTTCGAGTAACTATGGCTACACCTTC
size: NA
J: TRBJ1-2
V: TRBV4-1
D: NA

CDR3: CASRSGRSNNEQFF
DNA: TGTGCCAGTAGAAGCGGGAGGTCGAACAATGAGCAGTTCTTC
size: NA
J: TRBJ2-1
V: TRBV19
D: TRBD2

CDR3: CASSGSDSYYGYTF
DNA: TGTGCCAGCAGCGGTAGTGACAGCTACTATGGCTACACCTTC
size: NA
J: TRBJ1-2
V: TRBV3-1/TRBV3-2
D: NA

CDR3: CASSYRDRANEQFF
DNA: TGTGCCAGCAGCTATCGGGACAGGGCAAATGAGCAGTTCTTC
size: NA
J: TRBJ2-1
V: TRBV7-2
D: TRBD1

CDR3: CASSKVRGQSKETQYF
DNA: TGTGCCAGCAGCAAAGTCCGTGGGCAAAGCAAAGAGACCCAGTACTTC
size: NA
J: TRBJ2-5
V: TRBV21-1
D: NA